The 12 T cell receptor beta chains in this list originate from one sample, sequenced in a study of T cells in Graves' hyperthyroidism and ophthalmopathy. Amplification of TCR beta CDR3 regions was performed using RNA transcripts as template. Initially, a first-round RT-PCR of the TCR CDR3 employed the HTBI primer set. In TCRdb, the multiplex PCR reads were re-called with MiXCR into one record per CDR3 protein. The sample lists about 200,000 distinct CDR3 sequences, about 17% occurring once. Sequenced: blood. The receptors shown here come from a man aged 35 to 55 with Graves' hyperthyroidism.

This chain joins TRBV7-3 and TRBJ2-1, with 11 nucleotides matching TRBD2. Germline CDR1 is SGHTA and CDR2 is FQGTGA. The ends lost 5 bases at V and 3 bases at J; junction bases unmatched: 3. The CDR3 has 15 amino acids. The CDR3 loop reads CASSRLAGNYNEQFF. The CDR3 region has the DNA TGTGCCAGCAGCCGACTAGCGGGAAACTACAATGAGCAGTTCTTC.

At least ten counts were recorded for this clonotype. The rearrangement joins TRBV7-9 to TRBJ2-3; TRBD2 aligns across 8 bases. The germline V gene has CDR1 SEHNR and CDR2 FQNEAQ (reference sequence). The V segment lost 6 bases and the J segment 4 bases; nucleotides outside the gene matches: 6. The CDR3 is made up of 14 amino acids. CDR3 residues: CASRDGTRADTQYF. The CDR3 DNA follows: TGTGCCAGCAGGGATGGGACTAGGGCAGATACGCAGTATTTT.

There are many counts of this clonotype. The chain carries TRBV7-2 and TRBJ1-5; D unresolved. The CDR3 has 16 residues. V lost 1 base and J 6 bases, leaving 16 bases between the germline ends. Germline V gene data show CDR1 as SGHTA and CDR2 as FQGNSA. As DNA, the CDR3 is TGTGCCAGCAGCTTAGTACCGGGGAATTCTGCTCAGCCCCAGCATTTT. This encodes CASSLVPGNSAQPQHF. Based on the CDR3 plus reference TRBV7-2 and TRBJ1-5, the full variable domain is GAGVSQSPSNKVTEKGKDVELRCDPISGHTALYWYRQSLGQGLEFLIYFQGNSAPDKSGLPSDRFSAERTGGSVSTLTIQRTQQEDSAVYLCASSLVPGNSAQPQHFGDGTRLSIL.

This clonotype was recorded a few times. For the CDR3, the DNA is TGTGCCAGCAGCTTAGTCGGGCAGGGGGCTTACAATGAGCAGTTCTTC. Its translation: CASSLVGQGAYNEQFF. The gene calls are TRBV11-3 and TRBJ2-1; 8 nucleotides match TRBD1. From germline, CDR1 is SGHNT and CDR2 YENEEA. This CDR3 spans 16 amino acids. J was trimmed by 4 bases and V by 1 base; bases with no gene match: 6.

This clonotype has a handful of counts. A read error may explain this, as a much larger clone is one base away. This chain uses TRBV7-2 with TRBJ2-7, with D perhaps TRBD1 or TRBD2 (6 bases each). Looked up from germline, CDR1 is SGHTA and CDR2 is FQGNSA. V was pared by 5 bases and J by 3 bases, with 14 bases between. The CDR3 contains 14 residues. The CDR3 loop reads CASSIGGTYYEQYF. CDR3 in DNA: TGTGCCAGCAGCATAGGCGGGACATACTACGAGCAGTACTTC.

The rearrangement links TRBV7-9 to TRBJ1-3; the D is unclear. Germline assignment: CDR1 SEHNR and CDR2 FQNEAQ (reference sequence). Trimming stripped 6 bases from V and 1 base from J, with 7 bases between. CDR3 length: 13 residues. This CDR3 is CASSYDSGNTIYF. CDR3 DNA: TGTGCCAGCAGTTACGATTCTGGAAACACCATATATTTT. The full variable domain, rest sourced from reference TRBV7-9 and TRBJ1-3, is DTGVSQNPRHKITKRGQNVTFRCDPISEHNRLYWYRQTLGQGPEFLTYFQNEAQLEKSRLLSDRFSAERPKGSFSTLEIQRTEQGDSAMYLCASSYDSGNTIYFGEGSWLTVV.

This clonotype has more than one count but fewer than ten. The chain carries TRBV27 and TRBJ2-2; possible D gene TRBD1, 5 bases. V lost 5 bases to trimming and J lost 6 bases, with 10 bases between them. The germline CDR1 and CDR2 sequences are MNHEY and SMNVEV (reference sequence). The CDR3 totals 13 residues. CDR3 nucleotide sequence: TGTGCCAGCAGTCCTCGCAGGGCCGGGGAGCTGTTTTTT. Amino acids: CASSPRRAGELFF.

This clonotype came up many times. The V and J genes are TRBV28 and TRBJ2-3; unclear D gene. V lost 3 bases to trimming and J lost 2 bases, with 6 bases between them. Germline assignment: CDR1 MDHEN and CDR2 SYDVKM. The CDR3 loop spans 13 amino acids. The CDR3 bases are TGTGCCAGCAGTTTTACAGTCACAGATACGCAGTATTTT. It specifies CASSFTVTDTQYF.

The V call is TRBV19, the J call TRBJ2-3; D is uncertain. Trimming pared 5 bases from V and 4 bases from J, leaving 16 bases between. The CDR3 is 15 amino acids. Germline V CDR1 and CDR2: LNHDA, SQIVND (reference sequence). CDR3 nucleotide sequence: TGTGCCAGTAGTTCCCGGGCTAGTCGGGCAGATACGCAGTATTTT. As protein: CASSSRASRADTQYF.

This clonotype has a count of ten or more. V gene TRBV27 combines with J gene TRBJ1-5; 11 bases line up with TRBD1. CDR1 and CDR2 from the germline V gene are MNHEY and SMNVEV (reference sequence). The CDR3 consists of 15 residues. The junction had 3 bases not matched to a gene; V was cut back by 2 bases and J by 6 bases. The CDR3 sequence is CASSLGQGATQPQHF. The CDR3 bases are TGTGCCAGCAGTTTAGGACAGGGGGCTACTCAGCCCCAGCATTTT.

This clonotype was seen ten or more times. The chain employs TRBV20-1 and TRBJ2-1; a weak D match, TRBD1 (5 bases). This CDR3 region has 15 residues. Trimming took 7 bases from V and 0 from J, leaving 16 bases between them. Germline CDR1 is DFQATT and CDR2 is SNEGSKA (reference sequence). CDR3 sequence reads: CSGEGRASSYNEQFF. CDR3 bases: TGCAGTGGGGAAGGCAGGGCCAGCTCCTACAATGAGCAGTTCTTC.

This clonotype was seen a handful of times. The chain has TRBV29-1 and TRBJ1-1; D might be TRBD1 (5 bases). V was trimmed by 8 bases and J by 1 base, leaving 23 bases between them. Germline values: CDR1 SQVTM, CDR2 ANQGSEA. This CDR3 has 16 residues. The CDR3 loop reads CSSRKLGLQRNTEAFF. The CDR3 DNA sequence: TGCAGCTCACGGAAGCTGGGACTCCAGCGGAACACTGAAGCTTTCTTT.